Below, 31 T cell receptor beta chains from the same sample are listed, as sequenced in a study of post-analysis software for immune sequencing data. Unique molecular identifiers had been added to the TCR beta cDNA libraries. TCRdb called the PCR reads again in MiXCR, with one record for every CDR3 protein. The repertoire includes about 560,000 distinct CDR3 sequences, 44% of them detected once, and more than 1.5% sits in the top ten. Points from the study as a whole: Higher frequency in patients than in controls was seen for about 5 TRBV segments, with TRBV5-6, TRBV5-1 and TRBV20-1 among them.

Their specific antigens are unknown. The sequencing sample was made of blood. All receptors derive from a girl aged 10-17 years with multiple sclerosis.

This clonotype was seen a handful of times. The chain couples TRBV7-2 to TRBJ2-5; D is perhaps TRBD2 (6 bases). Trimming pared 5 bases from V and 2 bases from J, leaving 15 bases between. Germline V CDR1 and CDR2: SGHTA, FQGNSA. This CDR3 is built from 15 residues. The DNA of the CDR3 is TGTGCCAGCAGCCCCAGAAGGCTAGCGCAAGAGACCCAGTACTTC. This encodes CASSPRRLAQETQYF.

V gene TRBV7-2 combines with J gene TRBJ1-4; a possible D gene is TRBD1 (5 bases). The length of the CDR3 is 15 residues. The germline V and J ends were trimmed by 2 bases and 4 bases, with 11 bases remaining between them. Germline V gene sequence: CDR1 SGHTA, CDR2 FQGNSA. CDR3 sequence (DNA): TGTGCCAGCAGCTTAAGGGCAGGGCATAATGAAAAACTGTTTTTT. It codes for CASSLRAGHNEKLFF.

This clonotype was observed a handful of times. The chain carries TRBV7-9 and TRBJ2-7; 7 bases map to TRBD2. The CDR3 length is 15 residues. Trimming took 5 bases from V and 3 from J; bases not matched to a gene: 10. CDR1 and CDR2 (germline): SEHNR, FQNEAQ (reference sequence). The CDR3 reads CASSARESNDYEQYF. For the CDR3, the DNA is TGTGCCAGCAGCGCGCGGGAGTCTAACGACTACGAGCAGTACTTC.

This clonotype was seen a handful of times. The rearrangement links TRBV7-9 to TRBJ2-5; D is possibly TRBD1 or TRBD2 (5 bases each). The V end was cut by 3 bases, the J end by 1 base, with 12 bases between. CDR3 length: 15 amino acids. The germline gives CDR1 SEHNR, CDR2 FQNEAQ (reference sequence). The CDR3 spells CASSFGARIQETQYF. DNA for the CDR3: TGTGCCAGCAGCTTCGGGGCCCGAATCCAAGAGACCCAGTACTTC.

The CDR3 DNA reads TGCAGTGCTATCCCTTTACCGGGACAGGGGGCCGAGACCCAGTACTTC. Its protein product is CSAIPLPGQGAETQYF. The chain is built from TRBV20-1 and TRBJ2-5; 12 bases fit TRBD1. Germline V lookup: CDR1 DFQATT, CDR2 SNEGSKA (reference sequence). The V and J ends lost 4 bases and 5 bases, in that order; junction bases with no gene match: 11. The CDR3 extends over 16 amino acids.

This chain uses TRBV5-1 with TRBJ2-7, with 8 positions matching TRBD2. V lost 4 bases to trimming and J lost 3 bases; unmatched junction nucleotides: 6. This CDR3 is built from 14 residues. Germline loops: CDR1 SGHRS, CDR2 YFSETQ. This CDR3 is CASSHVGGGYEQYF. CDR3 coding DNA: TGCGCCAGCAGCCACGTCGGGGGGGGCTACGAGCAGTACTTC.

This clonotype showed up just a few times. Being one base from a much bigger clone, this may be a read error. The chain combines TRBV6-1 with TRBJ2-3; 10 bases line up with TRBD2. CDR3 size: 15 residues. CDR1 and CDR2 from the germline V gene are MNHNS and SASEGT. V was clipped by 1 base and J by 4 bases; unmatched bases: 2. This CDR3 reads CASSEGAGGPDTQYF. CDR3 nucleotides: TGTGCCAGCAGTGAAGGAGCGGGGGGGCCAGATACGCAGTATTTT.

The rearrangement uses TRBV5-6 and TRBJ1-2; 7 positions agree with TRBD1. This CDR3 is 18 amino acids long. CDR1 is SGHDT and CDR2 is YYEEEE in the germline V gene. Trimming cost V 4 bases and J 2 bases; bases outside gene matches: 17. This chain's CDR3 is CASSLDRDSRLSNYGYTF. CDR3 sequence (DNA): TGTGCCAGCAGCCTAGACCGGGACAGCAGACTTAGCAACTATGGCTACACCTTC.

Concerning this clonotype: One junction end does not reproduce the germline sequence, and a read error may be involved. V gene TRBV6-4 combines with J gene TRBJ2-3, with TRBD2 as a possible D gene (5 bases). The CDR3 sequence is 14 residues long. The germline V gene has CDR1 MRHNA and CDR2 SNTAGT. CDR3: CASSDGTRADMQYF. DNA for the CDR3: TGTGCCAGCAGTGATGGAACGAGGGCAGATATGCAGTATTTT.

In DNA form, the CDR3 reads TGTGCCAGCAGCTCCCCGACAGGGCAAGAGACCCAGTACTTC. Translated: CASSSPTGQETQYF. V is TRBV5-5 and J is TRBJ2-7, with 7 nucleotides matching TRBD1. The J call is doubtful: the DNA matches TRBJ2-5 better. The length of the CDR3 is 14 residues. CDR1 is SGHKS, CDR2 YYEKEE, per germline (reference sequence).

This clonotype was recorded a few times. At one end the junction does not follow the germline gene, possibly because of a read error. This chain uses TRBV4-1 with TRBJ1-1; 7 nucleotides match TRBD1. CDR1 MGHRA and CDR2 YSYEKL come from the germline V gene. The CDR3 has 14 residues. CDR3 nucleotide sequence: TGCGCCAACAGCCAAATTGGGACAGCCACCGGAGCTTTCTTT. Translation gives CANSQIGTATGAFF.

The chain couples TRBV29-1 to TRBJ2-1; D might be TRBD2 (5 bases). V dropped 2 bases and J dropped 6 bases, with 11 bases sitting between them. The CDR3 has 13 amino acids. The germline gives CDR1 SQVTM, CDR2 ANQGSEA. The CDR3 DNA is TGCAGCGTTGAAAAAGGGAGTGCCAATGAGCAGTTCTTC. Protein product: CSVEKGSANEQFF.

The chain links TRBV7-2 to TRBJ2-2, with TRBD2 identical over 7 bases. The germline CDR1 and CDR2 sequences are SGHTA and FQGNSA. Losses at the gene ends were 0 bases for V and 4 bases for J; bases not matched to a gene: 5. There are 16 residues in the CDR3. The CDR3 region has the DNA TGTGCCAGCAGCTTAGCGGGAGGGTCAGTCACCGGGGAGCTGTTTTTT. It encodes CASSLAGGSVTGELFF.

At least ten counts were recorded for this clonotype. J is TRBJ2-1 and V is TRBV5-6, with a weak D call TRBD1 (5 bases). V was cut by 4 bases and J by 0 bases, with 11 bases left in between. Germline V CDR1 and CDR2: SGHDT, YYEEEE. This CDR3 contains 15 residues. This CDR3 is CASSADISSYNEQFF. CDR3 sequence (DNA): TGTGCCAGCAGCGCGGACATAAGCTCCTACAATGAGCAGTTCTTC. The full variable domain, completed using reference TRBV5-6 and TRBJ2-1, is DAGVTQSPTHLIKTRGQQVTLRCSPKSGHDTVSWYQQALGQGPQFIFQYYEEEERQRGNFPDRFSGHQFPNYSSELNVNALLLGDSALYLCASSADISSYNEQFFGPGTRLTVL.

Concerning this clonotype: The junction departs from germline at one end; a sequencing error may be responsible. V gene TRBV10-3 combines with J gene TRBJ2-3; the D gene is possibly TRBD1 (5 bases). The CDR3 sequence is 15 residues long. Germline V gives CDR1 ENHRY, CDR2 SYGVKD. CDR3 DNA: TGTGCCGTCAGTGATTCTCCAGGGATTTCAGATACGCAGTATTTT. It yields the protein CAVSDSPGISDTQYF.

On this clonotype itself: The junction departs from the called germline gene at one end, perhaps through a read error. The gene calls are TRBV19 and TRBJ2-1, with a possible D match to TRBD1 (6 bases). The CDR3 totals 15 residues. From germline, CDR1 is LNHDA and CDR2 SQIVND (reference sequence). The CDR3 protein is CASSIWGRTYNEQFF. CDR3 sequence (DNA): TGTGCCAGTAGTATTTGGGGGCGTACCTATAATGAGCAGTTCTTC.

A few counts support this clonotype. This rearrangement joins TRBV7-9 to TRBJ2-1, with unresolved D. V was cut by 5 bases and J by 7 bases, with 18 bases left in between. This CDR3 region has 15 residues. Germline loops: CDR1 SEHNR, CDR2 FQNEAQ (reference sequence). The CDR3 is CASSPPRLPTNEQFF. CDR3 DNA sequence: TGTGCCAGCAGCCCCCCCCGGCTACCGACAAATGAGCAGTTCTTC.

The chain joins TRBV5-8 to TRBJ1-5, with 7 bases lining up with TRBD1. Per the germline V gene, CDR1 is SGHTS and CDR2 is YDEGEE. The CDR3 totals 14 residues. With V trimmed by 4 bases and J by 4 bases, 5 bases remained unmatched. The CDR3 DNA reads TGTGCCAGCAGCCGTGGACAGGTTAATCAGCCCCAGCATTTT. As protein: CASSRGQVNQPQHF.

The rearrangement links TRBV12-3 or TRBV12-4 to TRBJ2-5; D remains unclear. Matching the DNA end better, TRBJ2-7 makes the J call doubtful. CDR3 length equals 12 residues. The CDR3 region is CASSRVRSEQYF. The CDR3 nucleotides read TGTGCCAGCAGTCGTGTCCGCTCCGAGCAGTACTTC.

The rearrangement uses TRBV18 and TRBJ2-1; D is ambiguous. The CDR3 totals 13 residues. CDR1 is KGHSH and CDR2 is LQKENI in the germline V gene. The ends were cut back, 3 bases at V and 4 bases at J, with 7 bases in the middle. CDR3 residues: CASSPGFYNEQFF. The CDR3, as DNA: TGTGCCAGCTCACCGGGGTTTTACAATGAGCAGTTCTTC.

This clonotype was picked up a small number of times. The CDR3 nucleotides are TGTGCCAGCAGCCAAGTTGGCACACAGGGAAGGGGTGGCTACACCTTC. It yields the protein CASSQVGTQGRGGYTF. The gene calls are TRBV4-2 and TRBJ1-2, with TRBD1 as a possible D gene (6 bases). Looked up from germline, CDR1 is LGHNA and CDR2 is YNFKEQ. Trimming stripped 1 base from V and 7 bases from J, with 19 bases between. The CDR3 runs to 16 residues.

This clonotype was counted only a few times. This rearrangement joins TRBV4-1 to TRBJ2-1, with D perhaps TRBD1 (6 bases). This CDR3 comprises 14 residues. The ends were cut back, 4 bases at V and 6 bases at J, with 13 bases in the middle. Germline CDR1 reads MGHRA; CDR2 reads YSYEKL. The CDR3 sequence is CASSLRDTGNEQFF. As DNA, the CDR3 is TGCGCCAGCAGCCTCCGGGACACGGGCAATGAGCAGTTCTTC.

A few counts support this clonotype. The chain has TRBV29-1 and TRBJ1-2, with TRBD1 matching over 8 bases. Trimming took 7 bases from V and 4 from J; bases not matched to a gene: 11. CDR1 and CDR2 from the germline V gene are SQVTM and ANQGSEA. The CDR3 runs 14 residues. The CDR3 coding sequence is TGCAGCGCTCTTCCTTCAGGGGGCCTCTATGGCTACACCTTC. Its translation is CSALPSGGLYGYTF.

CDR3 DNA sequence: TGTGCCAGCAGATATCGCAGGCGCGTACACGAGCAGTACTTC. This sequence encodes CASRYRRRVHEQYF. The chain employs TRBV12-3 or TRBV12-4 and TRBJ2-7; D remains unclear. CDR3 length: 14 amino acids. Trimming took 6 bases from V and 5 from J, leaving 17 bases between them.

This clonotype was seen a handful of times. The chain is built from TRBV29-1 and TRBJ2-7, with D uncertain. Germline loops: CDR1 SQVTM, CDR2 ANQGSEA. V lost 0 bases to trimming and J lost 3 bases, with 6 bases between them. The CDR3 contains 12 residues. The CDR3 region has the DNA TGCAGCGTTGAAGAAGCAGACTACGAGCAGTACTTC. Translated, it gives CSVEEADYEQYF.

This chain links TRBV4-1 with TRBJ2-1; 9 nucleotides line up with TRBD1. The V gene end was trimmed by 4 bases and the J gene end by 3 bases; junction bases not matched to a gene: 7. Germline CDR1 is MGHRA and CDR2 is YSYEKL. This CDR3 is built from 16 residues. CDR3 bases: TGCGCCAGCAGCCGCAGAGGGACAGGGAACTACAATGAGCAGTTCTTC. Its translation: CASSRRGTGNYNEQFF.

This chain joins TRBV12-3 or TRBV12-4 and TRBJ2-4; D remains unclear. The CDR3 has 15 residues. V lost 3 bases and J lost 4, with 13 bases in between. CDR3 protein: CASSFSTLLKNIQYF. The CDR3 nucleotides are TGTGCCAGCAGTTTTAGCACCCTACTGAAAAACATTCAGTACTTC.

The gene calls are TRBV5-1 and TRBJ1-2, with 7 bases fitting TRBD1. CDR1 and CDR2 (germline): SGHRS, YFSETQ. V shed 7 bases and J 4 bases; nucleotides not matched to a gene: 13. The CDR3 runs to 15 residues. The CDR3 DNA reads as TGCGCCAGCGGTACAGGGGACCGGTCGGGCTATGGCTACACCTTC. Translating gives CASGTGDRSGYGYTF.

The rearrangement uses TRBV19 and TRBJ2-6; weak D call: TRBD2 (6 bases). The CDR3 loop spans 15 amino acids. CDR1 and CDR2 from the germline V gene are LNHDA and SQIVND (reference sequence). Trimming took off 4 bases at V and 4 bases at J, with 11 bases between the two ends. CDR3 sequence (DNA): TGTGCCAGTAGTAATCGGGGGAGCGGGGCCAACGTCCTGACTTTC. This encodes CASSNRGSGANVLTF.

Written as DNA, the CDR3 is TGCAGTGCTAGTCGACTAGCGGGAGGGCCCCGGGGCTACGAGCAGTACTTC. Protein: CSASRLAGGPRGYEQYF. The genes are TRBV20-1 and TRBJ2-7; 14 bases agree with TRBD2. CDR1 DFQATT and CDR2 SNEGSKA come from the germline V gene (reference sequence). The V gene end was trimmed by 3 bases and the J gene end by 3 bases; junction bases not matched to a gene: 10. This CDR3 is 17 amino acids long.

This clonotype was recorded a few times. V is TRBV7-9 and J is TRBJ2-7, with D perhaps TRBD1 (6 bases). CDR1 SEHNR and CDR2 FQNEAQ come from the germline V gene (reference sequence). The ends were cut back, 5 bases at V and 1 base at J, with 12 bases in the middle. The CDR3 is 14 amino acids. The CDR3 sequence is CASSLRQASYEQYF. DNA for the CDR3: TGTGCCAGCAGCCTCCGACAGGCTTCCTACGAGCAGTACTTC.